This T cell receptor beta chain came from a study of cytomegalovirus exposure and HLA in healthy donors. Whole-study results and caveats: TCR beta chains numbering under 200 were designated cytomegalovirus-associated.

Per the germline V gene, CDR1 is WNHNN and CDR2 is SYGVQD (reference sequence). The V gene end was trimmed by 1 base and the J gene end by 7 bases; junction bases not matched to a gene: 1. The CDR3 is 13 residues long. This clone was detected once. What it binds is unknown. Data came from immunoSEQ multiplex PCR; TCRdb stores just in-frame clones and leaves some out. The sample contains tens of thousands of clones, around 95% of which appear only once. The study drew the donors from its approximately 110-subject validation cohort, separate from the 666-subject first cohort. This receptor was taken from a man aged 18 to 30 in good health and CMV-seronegative. The chain has TRBV10-1 and TRBJ1-1, with 9 nucleotides matching TRBD1. The sample taken for sequencing was PBMCs. The CDR3 DNA reads TGCGCCAGCAGTGAGTGGGGACAGGGTGAAGCTTTCTTT. Its protein product is CASSEWGQGEAFF.